This TCR beta chain was documented in a study of CD8 T cells in ankylosing spondylitis. Worth noting for this clonotype: Its antigen is not known. A read error may account for a junction end that differs from germline.

Whole-study findings and limits: It was reported that disease-linked clones were significantly enriched in matched ankylosing spondylitis synovial fluid. Reports of some motif variants in reactive arthritis synovial fluid and blood predate this one.

Quantitative barcoded 5'-RACE was used to prepare TCR beta libraries. One entry per CDR3 protein, called by TCRdb with MiXCR from the 5' RACE reads. The table has over 100,000 distinct CDR3 sequences, roughly 11% seen once. Germline-derived CDR1 and CDR2 are SGHVS and FNYEAQ. The CDR3 loop spans 16 amino acids. The genes are TRBV7-6 and TRBJ2-3; 10 bases line up with TRBD1. This clonotype originated in a female donor with ankylosing spondylitis or in good health (not recorded which). The sample was blood, either unsorted or a sorted T cell fraction (not recorded which). CDR3 nucleotide sequence: TGTGCCAGCAGACTGACAGGGGGCGAAGGCACAGATATGCAGTATTTT. It yields the protein CASRLTGGEGTDMQYF. The entire variable domain, with the rest obtained from reference TRBV7-6 and TRBJ2-3, is as follows: GAGVSQSPRYKVTKRGQDVALRCDPISGHVSLYWYRQALGQGPEFLTYFNYEAQQDKSGLPNDRFSAERPEGSISTLTIQRTEQRDSAMYRCASRLTGGEGTDMQYFGPGTRLTVL.